The subject of this entry is one TCR beta chain. Its target is unknown. The table came from immunoSEQ multiplex PCR; TCRdb's copy has only in-frame clones and leaves some out. The table records roughly 2,000,000 clones, around 93% of them present only once. CD45RO-negative, CCR7-positively selected cells formed the naive CD8 fraction, excluding terminally differentiated effector memory CD45RA+ cells. This record comes from a study of shared clonotypes between healthy human individuals. Study outcomes and limitations: Enrolling few donors narrowed the genetic and exposure-history diversity that was represented. Shared across a few donors were about 4.6% of the naive CD4 clonotypes.

CDR1 MNHEY and CDR2 SMNVEV come from the germline V gene (reference sequence). Trimming took off 4 bases at V and 6 bases at J, with 13 bases between the two ends. This CDR3 comprises 13 residues. The rearrangement uses TRBV27 and TRBJ2-7; D is uncertain. The TCR was taken from a man younger than 35 in good health. Some clones in this sample may be carry-over from other donors' samples. Sequenced sample: naive CD8+ T cells from PBMCs. The chain's CDR3 is CASSWWPFGEQYF. In DNA, the CDR3 is TGTGCCAGCAGTTGGTGGCCCTTCGGCGAGCAGTACTTC.